The present T cell receptor (beta chain) was sequenced within a study of control samples from healthy donors and cancer patients. TCRdb keeps only in-frame clones here, not all; method: immunoSEQ multiplex PCR. The data hold 45,000 to 55,000 clones, with roughly 94% observed a single time. There are 15 residues in the CDR3. Germline CDR1 SGHVS, CDR2 FQNEAQ. V lost 2 bases and J lost 7; bases outside the gene matches: 8. The V call is TRBV7-8, the J call TRBJ2-1; TRBD2 aligns across 7 bases. The sequenced sample was blood. The TCR sequence derives from a man aged 25-45 years in good health. CDR3 DNA: TGTGCCAGCAGCTTACGGGGCGGGAGAGTAAATGAGCAGTTCTTC. This gives the protein CASSLRGGRVNEQFF. Filled out from reference TRBV7-8 and TRBJ2-1, the complete variable domain reads GAGVSQSPRYKVAKRGQDVALRCDPISGHVSLFWYQQALGQGPEFLTYFQNEAQLDKSGLPSDRFFAERPEGSVSTLKIQRTQQEDSAVYLCASSLRGGRVNEQFFGPGTRLTVL.